These T cell receptor beta chains were read from a single sample in a study of cytomegalovirus exposure and HLA in healthy donors. Sequenced by immunoSEQ multiplex PCR; TCRdb stores in-frame clones only, minus some. The sample includes about 90,000 clones, around three fifths of them seen just once. Material: PBMCs. These receptors all stem from a woman aged 45-65 years in good health and CMV-seropositive. Each CDR3 is given with its conserved first and last residue. A D gene is named only where the DNA matches it firmly. Size values are once, few and many counts, or a class for expanded clones, and some rows have none.

clone_size j_call d_call v_call cdr3_nt cdr3_aa
few TRBJ2-3 - TRBV9 TGTGCCAGCAGCGTTAGCGGAGGCGCGCAGTATTTT CASSVSGGAQYF
- TRBJ1-1 - TRBV7-9 TGTGCCAGCAGCAACGACGGGATTTACACTGAAGCTTTCTTT CASSNDGIYTEAFF
once TRBJ2-5 - TRBV7-2 TGTGCCAGCAGCTTACGACAGACAGAGACCCAGTACTTC CASSLRQTETQYF
few TRBJ2-1 - TRBV2 TGTGCCAGCACCCTGCAGGGTTACGAGCAGTTCTTC CASTLQGYEQFF
- TRBJ1-1 TRBD1 TRBV4-2 TGTGCCAGCAGCCACCCCTGGGGGCAGGGGGCGACTGAAGCTTTCTTT CASSHPWGQGATEAFF
- TRBJ2-6 - TRBV5-6 TGTGCCAGCAGCTTGGGGTTCAATTCGGCTGGGGCCAACGTCCTGACTTTC CASSLGFNSAGANVLTF
- TRBJ1-1 - TRBV5-1 TGCGCCAGCAGCTACAGGCCTCATAGTACACCGATGAACACTGAAGCTTTCTTT CASSYRPHSTPMNTEAFF
- TRBJ1-6 - TRBV30 TGTGCCTGGAGTGTGGAGGGGGGGAAGGGTAATTCACCCCTCCACTTT CAWSVEGGKGNSPLHF
- TRBJ1-2 TRBD1 TRBV29-1 TGCAGCGTTGGGACAGGGAATAACTATGGCTACACCTTC CSVGTGNNYGYTF
few TRBJ2-7 - TRBV7-9 TGTGCCAGCAGCTTAGCGCTGGGAGAGAGCTCCTACGAGCAGTACTTC CASSLALGESSYEQYF
- TRBJ2-3 TRBD2 TRBV2 TGTGCCAGCAGTCTCCGCGGGGGGGCCGGAGATACGCAGTATTTT CASSLRGGAGDTQYF
- TRBJ2-1 TRBD2 TRBV19 TGTGCCAGTAGTACGGGACTAGCGGGGCCCAATGAGCAGTTCTTC CASSTGLAGPNEQFF
- TRBJ1-6 - TRBV28 TGTGCCAGCAGTGAAGACAGGAATAATTCACCCCTCCACTTT CASSEDRNNSPLHF
few TRBJ1-1 TRBD1 TRBV29-1 TGCAGCGTTGAAGCTCGTCCGGACAGGGGGGTAGGTGACACTGAAGCTTTCTTT CSVEARPDRGVGDTEAFF
- TRBJ2-3 TRBD2 TRBV2 TGTGCCAGCAGTGATTCCCGGGGGGGCGATACGCAGTATTTT CASSDSRGGDTQYF
- TRBJ1-4 - TRBV19 TGTGCCAGTAGCCCCGGGACATTTAATGAAAAACTGTTTTTT CASSPGTFNEKLFF
- TRBJ1-2 TRBD1 TRBV28 TGTGCCAGCAGTCCCGCCGACAGGGGAACTTATGGCTACACCTTC CASSPADRGTYGYTF
- TRBJ1-6 - TRBV19 TGTGCCAGTAACTTACAGGGACCCTCACCCCTCCACTTT CASNLQGPSPLHF
- TRBJ2-2 - TRBV9 TGTGCCAGCAGCGTAGGAGGAAGCGGCACGGGGGCCGGGGAGCTGTTTTTT CASSVGGSGTGAGELFF
- TRBJ2-2 TRBD2 TRBV7-9 TGTTCCAGCAGCACTCCGGGACTAGCGGGGGGTATCACCGGGGAGCTGTTTTTT CSSSTPGLAGGITGELFF
- TRBJ1-1 - TRBV5-1 TGCGCCAGCAGCGTCGACAGGTCGGGTACTGAAGCTTTCTTT CASSVDRSGTEAFF
few TRBJ1-5 - TRBV6-4 TGTGCCAGCAGTGCCCGGACGGACTATAGCAATCAGCCCCAGCATTTT CASSARTDYSNQPQHF
- TRBJ1-6 - TRBV30 TGTGCCTGGGACCGACAGAGTAATTCACCCCTCCACTTT CAWDRQSNSPLHF
few TRBJ1-1 - TRBV27 TGTGCCAGCAGTTTATCGTATGGACAGAGCCCTGAAGCTTTCTTT CASSLSYGQSPEAFF
few TRBJ1-1 - TRBV6-4 TGTGCCACCCATAGACTCGACAGACCATTCATGAACACTGAAGCTTTCTTT CATHRLDRPFMNTEAFF
- TRBJ1-6 - TRBV5-1 TGCGCCAGCAGCCACGGATTGAATTGGAGGAGCTCCTATAATTCACCCCTCCACTTT CASSHGLNWRSSYNSPLHF
- TRBJ1-2 TRBD1 TRBV7-3 TGTGCCAGCAGCCCACAGGGGGGGAATGGCTACACCTTC CASSPQGGNGYTF
once TRBJ1-1 - TRBV14 TGTGCCAGCAGCCAAGAGGGCGGGGGGGCGTGGGGCACTGAAGCTTTCTTT CASSQEGGGAWGTEAFF
once TRBJ1-2 - TRBV30 TGTGCCTGGAGCCCCCGGGACTATGGCTACACCTTC CAWSPRDYGYTF
once TRBJ2-5 TRBD1 TRBV18 TGTGCCAGCTCACCACCTACGGGACAGGGGGAAGAGACCCAGTACTTC CASSPPTGQGEETQYF
few TRBJ1-2 TRBD1 TRBV27 TGTGCCAGCAGTGCGCGCAGGGGGCTCACTGGCTACACCTTC CASSARRGLTGYTF
few TRBJ1-1 TRBD1 TRBV11-2 TGTGCCAGCAGCGTAACAGGGGGCGATTTCACTGAAGCTTTCTTT CASSVTGGDFTEAFF
- TRBJ2-3 TRBD2 TRBV27 TGTGCCAGCAGTTTATTACTAGCGGGGGGAACAGATACGCAGTATTTT CASSLLLAGGTDTQYF
- TRBJ1-1 - TRBV9 TGTGCCAGCAGCCCAAGGGGGGGCGAGGGGAACACTGAAGCTTTCTTT CASSPRGGEGNTEAFF
- TRBJ2-1 - TRBV11-2 TGTGCCAGCAGCTTAGGGAGGGGCGAGTACAATGAGCAGTTCTTC CASSLGRGEYNEQFF
- TRBJ1-5 - TRBV28 TGTGCCAGCAGTTTAAGACAGGGCAATCAGCCCCAGCATTTT CASSLRQGNQPQHF
- TRBJ2-7 - TRBV7-2 TGTGCCAGCAGTTGGGCAGAGAGATCCTACGAGCAGTACTTC CASSWAERSYEQYF
- TRBJ1-1 - TRBV15 TGTGCCACCAGCAGTCAGATGCAATTGAACACTGAAGCTTTCTTT CATSSQMQLNTEAFF
- TRBJ1-1 - TRBV5-4 TGTGCCAGCAGCTTGGAGCCAGGGGTCAACACTGAAGCTTTCTTT CASSLEPGVNTEAFF
- TRBJ1-2 - TRBV7-9 TGTGCCAGCAGCTTAGGGTACCCAGGTGGCTACACCTTC CASSLGYPGGYTF
- TRBJ2-2 - TRBV9 TGTGCCAGCAGCGTAATCCATACCGGGGAGCTGTTTTTT CASSVIHTGELFF
- TRBJ1-1 - TRBV30 TGTGCCTGGAGTTTCCCCCTCTTAGCTTTCTTT CAWSFPLLAFF
- TRBJ1-1 - TRBV7-6 TGTGCCAGCAGCTTAGGTCTCCGGTCGCCAGCTTTCTTT CASSLGLRSPAFF
- TRBJ2-1 - TRBV6-1 TGTGCCAGCAGCCCATCGGGTCATGAGCAGTTCTTC CASSPSGHEQFF
- TRBJ2-1 - TRBV6-6 TGTGCCAGCAGCCTCCGGGATCCCTCCTACAATGAGCAGTTCTTC CASSLRDPSYNEQFF
- TRBJ2-7 TRBD2 TRBV7-8 TGTGCCAGCAGCTTACTAGCGGGGGCATCCTACGAGCAGTACTTC CASSLLAGASYEQYF
- TRBJ1-1 TRBD1 TRBV7-9 TGTGCCAGCAGCCCCGGGACAGGGGGTTGGGGAACTGAAGCTTTCTTT CASSPGTGGWGTEAFF
few TRBJ2-5 - TRBV5-4 TGTGCCAGCAGCTTGGCCGCAGTACAAGAGACCCAGTACTTC CASSLAAVQETQYF